Listed below are T cell receptor beta chains from one sample, sequenced in a study of long-term antiretroviral therapy in people with HIV. Sequencing used immunoSEQ multiplex PCR; TCRdb keeps in-frame clones, though not all of them. The profile covers 20,000 to 25,000 clones, with 70% to 85% appearing a single time and over 9% taken by the ten largest. This material consisted of unsorted PBMCs, taken 4.1 years after starting antiretroviral therapy. These receptor sequences come from a middle-aged woman with HIV. CDR3s leave out the opening cysteine and the closing phenylalanine or tryptophan.

J: TRBJ2-1; V: TRBV19; CDR3: ASRTSVAGQAFWNEQF
J: TRBJ2-1; V: TRBV7-6; CDR3: ASSLIGGLAESHEGNEQF
J: TRBJ2-7; V: TRBV6-1; CDR3: ASSATYEQY
J: TRBJ2-1; V: TRBV7-9; CDR3: ASSLGTSGGAFYEQF
J: TRBJ2-3; V: TRBV29-1; CDR3: SVAASGSTDTQY
J: TRBJ1-4; V: TRBV5-1; CDR3: ASSTDGQPGEKLF
J: TRBJ1-1; V: TRBV10-1; CDR3: ASSENSGKVAF
J: TRBJ2-7; V: TRBV5-1; CDR3: ASSLSPGETYEQY
J: TRBJ1-2; V: TRBV7-9; CDR3: ASSLVGGPYGYT
J: TRBJ2-3; V: TRBV2; CDR3: ASRPTSGSITDTQY
J: TRBJ2-3; V: TRBV4-1; CDR3: ASSQDLEGDLDTQY
J: TRBJ1-2; V: TRBV10-2; CDR3: ASSDSGDRDIFYGYT
J: TRBJ2-1; V: TRBV12-5; CDR3: ASGLPPRRGGPHEQF
J: TRBJ1-3; V: TRBV6-5; CDR3: ASSHRAGNTIY
J: TRBJ1-1; V: TRBV6-5; CDR3: ASSYSPRLDTEAF
J: TRBJ2-7; V: TRBV6-6; CDR3: ASRSDRDPLEQY
J: TRBJ2-7; V: TRBV5-1; CDR3: ASSLPGLAGLKDAYEQY
J: TRBJ1-5; V: TRBV27; CDR3: ASRQVDNQPQH
J: TRBJ2-1; V: TRBV5-1; CDR3: ASSLDLEQF
J: TRBJ2-7; V: TRBV4-1; CDR3: ASSQEVTASEQY
J: TRBJ1-5; V: TRBV11-2; CDR3: ASSPQGGYGNQPQH
J: TRBJ2-5; V: TRBV9; CDR3: ASSVVGGQETQY
J: TRBJ2-1; V: TRBV5-1; CDR3: ASSVAYLGGGYNEQF
J: TRBJ2-7; V: TRBV4-3; CDR3: ASSQDHLGGREQY
J: TRBJ2-7; V: TRBV6-5; CDR3: ASSSPSGPWPYEQY
J: TRBJ1-6; V: TRBV5-6; CDR3: ASSLVGLRNSPLH
J: TRBJ2-7; V: TRBV18; CDR3: ASSAGFRTESDEQY
J: TRBJ1-4; V: TRBV10-2; CDR3: ASSDGGGEKLF
J: TRBJ1-4; V: TRBV7-2; CDR3: ASSLGGQKNEKLF
J: TRBJ2-2; V: TRBV5-1; CDR3: ASSSRTSGANTGELF
J: TRBJ2-1; V: TRBV5-6; CDR3: ASSLGHPSGMSYEQF
J: TRBJ2-2; V: TRBV29-1; CDR3: STSANTGELF
J: TRBJ2-1; V: TRBV10-3; CDR3: AIRRTSGSYNEQF
J: TRBJ2-7; V: TRBV11-2; CDR3: ASSLGATGGYEQY
J: TRBJ1-2; V: TRBV27; CDR3: ASSPTVGRDGYT
J: TRBJ2-1; V: TRBV4-3; CDR3: ASSQFGPGTRAGGADEQF
J: TRBJ2-1; V: TRBV6-4; CDR3: ASSDSIHNEQF
J: TRBJ1-1; V: TRBV7-8; CDR3: ASSLTTGSKLSEAF
J: TRBJ1-4; V: TRBV7-9; CDR3: ASGPGQLGLNEKLF
J: TRBJ2-1; V: TRBV5-1; CDR3: ASSLEGFSYNEQF
J: TRBJ1-5; V: TRBV6-1; CDR3: ASSLQGVQPQH
J: TRBJ2-1; V: TRBV5-5; CDR3: ASSLAWGPTNEQF